A single sample gave rise to the 9 T cell receptor beta chains below, sequenced in a study of OX40 agonist ivuxolimab in advanced cancers. The data were produced by immunoSEQ multiplex PCR, yet TCRdb's version contains in-frame clones alone and is incomplete. The sample has about 98,000 clones, approximately 93% seen once; the top ten hold around 0.28%. Here the sequenced sample was CD4+ or CD8+ T cells sorted from blood, taken in a trial of the OX40 agonist ivuxolimab. These receptors were obtained from an adult with an advanced solid tumor such as melanoma, head and neck, liver or kidney cancer.

This clone was detected a few times. The chain joins TRBV28 to TRBJ1-6, with D perhaps TRBD1 (5 bases). This CDR3 spans 13 amino acids. V lost 2 bases to trimming and J lost 11 bases, with 10 bases between them. Germline-derived CDR1 and CDR2 are MDHEN and SYDVKM. As DNA, the CDR3 is TGTGCCAGCAGTTTACCAGGGAGAACACCCCTCCACTTT. It codes for CASSLPGRTPLHF. Full variable domain (outside the CDR3, taken from reference TRBV28 and TRBJ1-6): DVKVTQSSRYLVKRTGEKVFLECVQDMDHENMFWYRQDPGLGLRLIYFSYDVKMKEKGDIPEGYSVSREKKERFSLILESASTNQTSMYLCASSLPGRTPLHFGNGTRLTVT.

The CDR3 DNA follows: TGTGCCAGCAGCTTATTTGGTTTCGACTATGGCTACACCTTC. Translated, it gives CASSLFGFDYGYTF. The V and J genes are TRBV7-3 and TRBJ1-2; D ambiguous. From germline, CDR1 is SGHTA and CDR2 FQGTGA. Trimming shortened V by 2 bases and J by 3 bases, and 10 bases separated the two germline ends. The CDR3 totals 14 residues.

The genes are TRBV28 and TRBJ2-1; TRBD2 matches at 7 bases. With V trimmed by 4 bases and J by 0 bases, 15 bases remained unmatched. Germline-derived CDR1 and CDR2 are MDHEN and SYDVKM. The length of the CDR3 is 19 residues. The CDR3 sequence is CASSSPQGSGVSSYNEQFF. The CDR3 DNA reads as TGTGCCAGCAGTTCTCCCCAGGGCAGCGGGGTATCCTCCTACAATGAGCAGTTCTTC. Using reference TRBV28 and TRBJ2-1 for the parts outside the CDR3, the full variable domain is DVKVTQSSRYLVKRTGEKVFLECVQDMDHENMFWYRQDPGLGLRLIYFSYDVKMKEKGDIPEGYSVSREKKERFSLILESASTNQTSMYLCASSSPQGSGVSSYNEQFFGPGTRLTVL.

The chain carries TRBV5-1 and TRBJ1-3; D not certain. The CDR3 totals 12 residues. Germline V gene sequence: CDR1 SGHRS, CDR2 YFSETQ. The V and J ends lost 0 bases and 7 bases respectively, with 5 bases between them. The CDR3 loop reads CASSLDVNTIYF. DNA for the CDR3: TGCGCCAGCAGCTTGGACGTGAACACCATATATTTT.

The CDR3 nucleotides read TGTGCCAGTAGTTCATCTCCGGGGCAATATAGCAATCAGCCCCAGCATTTT. Protein: CASSSSPGQYSNQPQHF. The rearrangement links TRBV19 to TRBJ1-5; tentatively, D is TRBD1 (5 bases). V was cut by 5 bases and J by 0 bases, with 17 bases left in between. Germline V gene sequence: CDR1 LNHDA, CDR2 SQIVND (reference sequence). CDR3 length equals 17 residues.

The genes are TRBV6-6 and TRBJ2-1, with a weak D call TRBD2 (6 bases). The CDR3 consists of 13 residues. V gave up 5 bases and J gave up 10 bases, with 15 bases separating them. Germline-derived CDR1 and CDR2 are MNHNY and SVGAGI (reference sequence). The CDR3 region is CASSKRGSWEQFF. The CDR3 region has the DNA TGTGCCAGCAGTAAACGGGGGTCATGGGAGCAGTTCTTC.

The rearrangement uses TRBV19 and TRBJ2-1; TRBD1 matches 11 bases. The germline gives CDR1 LNHDA, CDR2 SQIVND (reference sequence). This CDR3 spans 17 amino acids. Trimming removed 5 bases from V and 3 bases from J; junction bases left unmatched: 9. The CDR3 DNA is TGTGCCAGTAGTGTCTATTCCGGGACAGGGGGCTACAATGAGCAGTTCTTC. Its protein product is CASSVYSGTGGYNEQFF.

The chain has TRBV6-5 and TRBJ1-2; a possible D gene is TRBD1 (6 bases). The V end was cut by 4 bases, the J end by 5 bases, with 11 bases between. CDR3 length equals 13 residues. The V gene's germline CDR1 is MNHEY and CDR2 SVGAGI. The CDR3: CASSSTGHYGYTF. The CDR3 DNA reads TGTGCCAGCAGTTCGACAGGTCATTATGGCTACACCTTC.

The chain couples TRBV6-5 to TRBJ1-1; 7 nucleotides line up with TRBD1. J lost 9 bases, V lost 3 bases, and 4 bases had no gene match. This CDR3 has 12 residues. The germline CDR1 and CDR2 sequences are MNHEY and SVGAGI. The CDR3 DNA is TGTGCCAGCAGTTATCGGGGACAGAAAGCTTTCTTT. Protein: CASSYRGQKAFF.